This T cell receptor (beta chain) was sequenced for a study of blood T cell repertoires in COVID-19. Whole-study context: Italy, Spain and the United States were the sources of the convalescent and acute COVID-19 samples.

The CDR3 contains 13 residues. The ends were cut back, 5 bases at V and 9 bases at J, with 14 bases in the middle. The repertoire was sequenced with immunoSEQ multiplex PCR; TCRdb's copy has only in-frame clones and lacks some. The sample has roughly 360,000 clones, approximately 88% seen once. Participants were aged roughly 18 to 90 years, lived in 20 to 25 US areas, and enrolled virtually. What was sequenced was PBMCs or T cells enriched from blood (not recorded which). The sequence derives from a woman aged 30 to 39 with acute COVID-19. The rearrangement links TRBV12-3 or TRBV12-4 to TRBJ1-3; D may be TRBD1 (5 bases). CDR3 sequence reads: CASSRRQILTIYF. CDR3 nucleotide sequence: TGTGCCAGCAGTCGACGACAGATACTCACCATATATTTT.